This entry lists 32 T cell receptor beta chains sequenced from one sample in a study of vaccination effects on CD4 cells after COVID-19. The table came from immunoSEQ multiplex PCR; TCRdb's copy has only in-frame clones and leaves some out. Among tens of thousands of clones listed, about two thirds were seen once. In the ViraFEST assay, antigen-specific CD4+ clonotypes were identified by expansion after peptide-pool stimulation. The culture ran for approximately 9 days before CD4+ T cells were isolated. Vaccine recipients, nucleocapsid antibody negative, had no prior SARS-CoV-2 infection. These receptors' antigens are unknown. This specimen was CD4+ T cells from PBMCs cultured with SARS-CoV-2 spike peptides, taken before COVID-19 vaccination. The receptors shown here come from a human donor who received a COVID-19 vaccine.

The J gene is TRBJ2-7, the V gene TRBV5-6; no definite D call. Trimming removed 3 bases at V and 3 bases at J, with 7 bases between. CDR1 is SGHDT, CDR2 YYEEEE, per germline. The CDR3 consists of 12 residues. CDR3 DNA sequence: TGTGCCAGCAGCTACATGTACTACGAGCAGTACTTC. This translates into CASSYMYYEQYF. Filled out from reference TRBV5-6 and TRBJ2-7, the complete variable domain reads DAGVTQSPTHLIKTRGQQVTLRCSPKSGHDTVSWYQQALGQGPQFIFQYYEEEERQRGNFPDRFSGHQFPNYSSELNVNALLLGDSALYLCASSYMYYEQYFGPGTRLTVT.

The chain has TRBV11-1 and TRBJ2-2; 7 nucleotides line up with TRBD1. Germline CDR1 SGHAT, CDR2 FQDESV (reference sequence). The CDR3 length is 15 residues. After removal of 4 bases from V and 0 bases from J, the junction contained 2 bases not matched to a gene. The CDR3 region is CASSWGQTNTGELFF. In DNA form, the CDR3 reads TGTGCCAGCAGCTGGGGACAGACGAACACCGGGGAGCTGTTTTTT.

The V and J genes are TRBV9 and TRBJ2-1, with D perhaps matching TRBD1 (6 bases). The V gene's germline CDR1 is SGDLS and CDR2 YYNGEE. Trimming took off 0 bases at V and 5 bases at J, with 9 bases between the two ends. The CDR3 has 14 residues. The CDR3 loop reads CASSVETGNNEQFF. The CDR3 DNA sequence: TGTGCCAGCAGCGTAGAAACAGGGAACAATGAGCAGTTCTTC.

Only a few counts were recorded for this clone. The J gene is TRBJ2-7, the V gene TRBV18; 11 bases map to TRBD1. Germline V CDR1 and CDR2: KGHSH, LQKENI. V was clipped by 3 bases and J by 5 bases; unmatched bases: 6. The CDR3 runs 15 residues. CDR3 sequence: CASSPSGTGGNEQYF. The CDR3 bases are TGTGCCAGCTCACCGTCCGGGACAGGGGGTAACGAGCAGTACTTC.

This clone was seen only a few times. The chain has TRBV25-1 and TRBJ1-6; unclear D gene. The V end was cut by 1 base, the J end by 6 bases, with 13 bases between. The CDR3 is made up of 16 amino acids. CDR1 is MGHDK and CDR2 is SYGVNS in the germline V gene. CDR3 bases: TGTGCCAGCAGTGAATTAGGTGGCAGTCTTAATTCACCCCTCCACTTT. It yields the protein CASSELGGSLNSPLHF.

The V gene is TRBV5-6, the J gene TRBJ1-2, with 11 bases lining up with TRBD1. CDR1 and CDR2 from the germline V gene are SGHDT and YYEEEE. The V and J ends lost 4 bases and 3 bases, in that order; junction bases with no gene match: 5. The CDR3 is made up of 15 amino acids. The CDR3 sequence is CASSPDRGLYYGYTF. CDR3 nucleotides: TGTGCCAGCAGCCCGGACAGGGGGCTTTACTATGGCTACACCTTC.

The chain carries TRBV13 and TRBJ2-1, with 7 bases fitting TRBD1. The CDR3 is 15 amino acids. The germline CDR1 and CDR2 sequences are PRHDT and FYEKMQ (reference sequence). V lost 3 bases and J lost 8; bases outside the gene matches: 10. CDR3 loop: CASSFSRGLGDEQFF. In nucleotides, the CDR3 is TGTGCCAGCAGCTTCTCGAGGGGGCTAGGCGATGAGCAGTTCTTC.

The chain employs TRBV5-1 and TRBJ2-7; D not resolved. CDR3 length: 13 residues. The germline V gene has CDR1 SGHRS and CDR2 YFSETQ. With 4 bases removed from V and 3 bases from J, the gap between germline ends came to 11 bases. The CDR3 here is CASSLQLGYEQYF. The CDR3 DNA is TGCGCCAGCAGCCTACAGTTAGGCTACGAGCAGTACTTC. The full variable domain, in which reference TRBV5-1 and TRBJ2-7 provide the parts outside the CDR3, is KAGVTQTPRYLIKTRGQQVTLSCSPISGHRSVSWYQQTPGQGLQFLFEYFSETQRNKGNFPGRFSGRQFSNSRSEMNVSTLELGDSALYLCASSLQLGYEQYFGPGTRLTVT.

The CDR3 here is CASSEFGRSGEKLFF. The CDR3 DNA reads TGTGCCAGCAGTGAATTTGGCAGGTCGGGAGAAAAACTGTTTTTT. The V and J genes are TRBV6-1 and TRBJ1-4; D gene uncertain. Trimming stripped 2 bases from V and 8 bases from J, with 15 bases between. This CDR3 has 15 amino acids. Germline-derived CDR1 and CDR2 are MNHNS and SASEGT.

This clone has at least ten counts. The chain links TRBV6-5 to TRBJ2-7; D is possibly TRBD1 (6 bases). CDR3 length: 15 amino acids. Trimming took off 2 bases at V and 2 bases at J, with 13 bases between the two ends. The V gene's germline CDR1 is MNHEY and CDR2 SVGAGI. In DNA, the CDR3 is TGTGCCAGCAGTTACACTCGGACAGTTACCTACGAGCAGTACTTC. Translated: CASSYTRTVTYEQYF.

V is TRBV4-2 and J is TRBJ2-5; D is ambiguous. Germline assignment: CDR1 LGHNA and CDR2 YNFKEQ. This CDR3 is built from 12 residues. The ends were cut back, 2 bases at V and 5 bases at J, with 6 bases in the middle. The CDR3 nucleotides read TGTGCCAGCAGCCAAACGGCGGAGACCCAGTACTTC. Translation gives CASSQTAETQYF.

The CDR3 nucleotides are TGTGCCAGCAGCTTAGGTGGTTTGGGTACCGGGGAGCTGTTTTTT. Amino acid sequence: CASSLGGLGTGELFF. The J gene is TRBJ2-2, the V gene TRBV7-2; no reliable D call. The CDR3 has 15 residues. The germline V gene encodes CDR1 SGHTA and CDR2 FQGNSA. The V and J ends lost 1 base and 5 bases respectively, with 11 bases between them.

This clone came up a few times. This chain links TRBV6-5 with TRBJ2-2; maybe TRBD2 (5 bases). The CDR3 has 13 residues. The V gene lost 6 bases and the J gene lost 2 bases, with 7 bases spanning the gap. CDR1 MNHEY and CDR2 SVGAGI come from the germline V gene. CDR3 DNA: TGTGCCAGCAGCGGGGTCAACACCGGGGAGCTGTTTTTT. This sequence encodes CASSGVNTGELFF.

The rearrangement joins TRBV5-1 to TRBJ1-2; no clear D. The CDR3 loop spans 13 amino acids. Trimming removed 2 bases from V and 4 bases from J, with 9 bases in between. CDR1 SGHRS and CDR2 YFSETQ come from the germline V gene. Here the CDR3 DNA reads TGCGCCAGCAGCTTAGGGCAGAGCTATGGCTACACCTTC. Protein product: CASSLGQSYGYTF.

The chain couples TRBV10-3 to TRBJ2-2, with D hard to call. Germline V gene lookup returns CDR1 ENHRY and CDR2 SYGVKD. Trimming stripped 6 bases from V and 6 bases from J, with 5 bases between. The CDR3 is made up of 11 amino acids. CDR3 in DNA: TGTGCCATCAGGACCGCCGGGGAGCTGTTTTTT. Translated: CAIRTAGELFF.

This chain links TRBV4-3 with TRBJ1-6; 9 nucleotides match TRBD1. Germline lookup yields CDR1 LGHNA and CDR2 YSLEER. V shed 4 bases, J shed 7 bases, and the junction held 8 bases outside the gene matches. The CDR3 is made up of 16 amino acids. The CDR3 spells CASSPQGAAENSPLHF. The CDR3 bases are TGCGCCAGCAGCCCACAGGGGGCCGCAGAAAATTCACCCCTCCACTTT.

The chain has TRBV10-3 and TRBJ2-5; D may correspond to TRBD1 or TRBD2 (5 bases each). V was shortened by 4 bases and J by 2 bases, with 14 bases between the two germline ends. The CDR3 has 15 residues. Per germline, CDR1 ENHRY and CDR2 SYGVKD. The CDR3 region is CAISATGTNQETQYF. CDR3 DNA: TGTGCCATCAGTGCGACCGGGACGAATCAAGAGACCCAGTACTTC.

This clone was picked up a small number of times. The rearrangement joins TRBV5-1 to TRBJ2-3; the D gene could be TRBD1 or TRBD2 (5 bases each). This CDR3 region has 16 residues. Trimming removed 4 bases from V and 2 bases from J, with 17 bases in between. Germline lookup yields CDR1 SGHRS and CDR2 YFSETQ. DNA of the CDR3: TGCGCCAGCAGCGGGACCGGTAGGCTCCACACAGATACGCAGTATTTT. This codes for CASSGTGRLHTDTQYF.

The chain joins TRBV5-6 to TRBJ1-4; D not resolved. The V gene lost 0 bases and the J gene lost 8 bases, with 17 bases spanning the gap. CDR3 length: 16 amino acids. Germline CDR1 SGHDT, CDR2 YYEEEE. The CDR3 spells CASSLESRRRSEKLFF. The DNA for the CDR3 is TGTGCCAGCAGCTTGGAGTCCCGGAGGAGGTCCGAAAAACTGTTTTTT.

This clone has a single count. This chain connects TRBV1 to TRBJ1-1; the table gives TRBD1 as D, unverified against the DNA. TRBV1 is tagged as a pseudogene. The CDR3 length is 16 residues. The CDR3, as DNA: TGCACCAGCAGCCAAGATCCCATGCAGGGCTCCACTGAAGCTTTCTTT. Amino acid sequence: CTSSQDPMQGSTEAFF.

The genes are TRBV6-5 and TRBJ1-2; 7 nucleotides align to TRBD1. Trimming removed 0 bases from V and 14 bases from J; junction bases left unmatched: 9. This CDR3 region has 13 residues. Germline V lookup: CDR1 MNHEY, CDR2 SVGAGI. The DNA for the CDR3 is TGTGCCAGCAGTTACTCTCGTACAGGGGAGCCAACCTTC. It is translated as CASSYSRTGEPTF.

This clone showed up just a few times. This chain uses TRBV6-5 with TRBJ2-7; the D gene is possibly TRBD2 (5 bases). From germline, CDR1 is MNHEY and CDR2 SVGAGI. This CDR3 comprises 13 residues. Trimming cost V 2 bases and J 3 bases, with 8 bases left between them. This CDR3 is CASSYSRGYEQYF. DNA for the CDR3: TGTGCCAGCAGTTACAGCCGGGGCTACGAGCAGTACTTC.

The V call is TRBV6-5, the J call TRBJ2-7, with 8 bases fitting TRBD1. The CDR3 totals 15 residues. J lost 4 bases, V lost 8 bases, and 13 bases had no gene match. The germline gives CDR1 MNHEY, CDR2 SVGAGI. The CDR3 DNA reads as TGTGCCAGCCGGAGACAGGGGACCGAACTTTACGAGCAGTACTTC. Protein product: CASRRQGTELYEQYF.

The J gene is TRBJ2-1, the V gene TRBV4-1; D gene uncertain. The CDR3 loop spans 13 amino acids. Germline V gives CDR1 MGHRA, CDR2 YSYEKL. The ends were cut back, 4 bases at V and 8 bases at J, with 12 bases in the middle. The CDR3 DNA sequence: TGCGCCAGCAGCCCTCGAGAATTGGATGAGCAGTTCTTC. Residues: CASSPRELDEQFF.

The rearrangement uses TRBV11-2 and TRBJ2-7, with TRBD2 matching 16 bases. The CDR3 consists of 16 residues. Trimming cost V 0 bases and J 5 bases; bases outside gene matches: 1. Germline V lookup: CDR1 SGHAT, CDR2 FQNNGV. CDR3 sequence: CASSLEGLAGGHEQYF. Here the CDR3 DNA reads TGTGCCAGCAGCTTAGAGGGACTAGCGGGAGGGCACGAGCAGTACTTC.

The chain employs TRBV5-4 and TRBJ2-1, with a weak D call TRBD1 (6 bases). The CDR3 consists of 16 residues. CDR1 is SGHNT, CDR2 YYREEE, per germline (reference sequence). Trimming left V 0 bases short and J 0 bases short, with 10 bases between. CDR3 sequence: CASSLGGPLSYNEQFF. CDR3 sequence (DNA): TGTGCCAGCAGCTTGGGGGGGCCGCTCTCCTACAATGAGCAGTTCTTC.

The chain couples TRBV30 to TRBJ1-1; 12 bases line up with TRBD1. Per germline, CDR1 GTSNPN and CDR2 SVGIG (reference sequence). This CDR3 contains 16 residues. Trimming cost V 1 base and J 0 bases; bases outside gene matches: 3. The CDR3 region has the DNA TGTGCCTGGAGTGGGGGGACAGGGGGCATGAACACTGAAGCTTTCTTT. Encoded protein: CAWSGGTGGMNTEAFF.

In its sample, this clone was seen once. The chain employs TRBV18 and TRBJ1-4; 7 positions agree with TRBD1. This CDR3 comprises 16 residues. Per germline, CDR1 KGHSH and CDR2 LQKENI. With 3 bases clipped from V and 5 bases from J, the junction kept 9 bases outside the gene matches. The CDR3 bases are TGTGCCAGCTCACCGCAAACCGGGACAGTGAATGAAAAACTGTTTTTT. Protein: CASSPQTGTVNEKLFF.

The CDR3 spells CASSPFMTGYSNQPQHF. In nucleotides, the CDR3 is TGCGCCAGCAGCCCCTTTATGACAGGATATAGCAATCAGCCCCAGCATTTT. The chain recombines TRBV4-1 with TRBJ1-5, with D tentatively TRBD1 (6 bases). The CDR3 spans 17 residues. V lost 4 bases and J lost 0, with 16 bases in between. CDR1 MGHRA and CDR2 YSYEKL come from the germline V gene.

The J gene is TRBJ2-7, the V gene TRBV27, with 8 bases aligning to TRBD1. The CDR3 contains 15 residues. The germline gives CDR1 MNHEY, CDR2 SMNVEV (reference sequence). The V and J ends lost 5 bases and 2 bases, in that order; junction bases with no gene match: 8. The CDR3, as DNA: TGTGCCAGCAGTCAAACAGGGGGTAGGGCCTACGAGCAGTACTTC. Its protein is CASSQTGGRAYEQYF.

This chain links TRBV6-5 with TRBJ2-7, with 7 bases that match TRBD1. Germline CDR1 reads MNHEY; CDR2 reads SVGAGI. V was pared by 5 bases and J by 5 bases, with 12 bases of the junction left unmatched. This CDR3 region has 15 residues. This CDR3 reads CASSPNYDRVNEQYF. The CDR3 region has the DNA TGTGCCAGCAGTCCGAACTACGACAGGGTTAACGAGCAGTACTTC.

This clone was counted only a few times. The genes are TRBV5-4 and TRBJ1-5, with D uncertain. Germline CDR1 and CDR2: SGHNT and YYREEE (reference sequence). The CDR3 covers 13 residues. The V and J ends lost 4 bases and 0 bases respectively, with 5 bases between them. This CDR3 is CASSRNSNQPQHF. The CDR3 coding sequence is TGTGCCAGCAGCCGTAATAGCAATCAGCCCCAGCATTTT.